These 4 T cell receptor beta chains share one sample of origin, sequenced in a study of vaccination effects on CD4 cells after COVID-19. Assay: immunoSEQ multiplex PCR; the TCRdb copy retains only in-frame clones and omits some. The table shows fewer than 75,000 clones, with 78% occurring only once. Following an approximately eleven-day culture, CD4+ T cells were purified. As their vaccination, participants received two doses of either BNT162b2 or mRNA-1273. No antigen is known for these receptors. Sequenced here: CD4+ T cells from PBMCs cultured without peptide, sampled after COVID-19 vaccination. The receptors shown here come from a human donor who received a COVID-19 vaccine.

The rearrangement joins TRBV4-3 to TRBJ1-3; no definite D call. Germline V gene lookup returns CDR1 LGHNA and CDR2 YSLEER. Trimming took 0 bases from V and 1 from J, leaving 4 bases between them. CDR3 size: 14 residues. CDR3 DNA: TGCGCCAGCAGCCAAGAGCGGTCTGGAAACACCATATATTTT. It yields the protein CASSQERSGNTIYF.

This clone was recorded only once. The chain has TRBV7-9 and TRBJ1-2; D call uncertain. The germline gives CDR1 SEHNR, CDR2 FQNEAQ (reference sequence). Trimming removed 6 bases from V and 0 bases from J, with 14 bases in between. There are 15 residues in the CDR3. CDR3 in amino acids: CASSYTESSNYGYTF. In DNA, the CDR3 is TGTGCCAGCAGTTACACAGAGAGCTCTAACTATGGCTACACCTTC.

J is TRBJ1-1 and V is TRBV10-3, with unresolved D. This CDR3 region has 15 residues. Trimming removed 0 bases at V and 5 bases at J, with 13 bases between. Looked up from germline, CDR1 is ENHRY and CDR2 is SYGVKD. CDR3 region: CAISESIKGRTEAFF. CDR3 sequence (DNA): TGTGCCATCAGTGAGTCCATAAAGGGAAGGACTGAAGCTTTCTTT.

The chain uses TRBV7-8 and TRBJ1-6, with TRBD1 as a possible D gene (6 bases). The CDR3 length is 16 residues. Trimming took 0 bases from V and 5 from J, leaving 11 bases between them. Germline V gene sequence: CDR1 SGHVS, CDR2 FQNEAQ. CDR3 DNA: TGTGCCAGCAGCTTAGCGTCGGGACAAAATAATTCACCCCTCCACTTT. This gives the protein CASSLASGQNNSPLHF. The full variable domain, its missing parts supplied by reference TRBV7-8 and TRBJ1-6, is GAGVSQSPRYKVAKRGQDVALRCDPISGHVSLFWYQQALGQGPEFLTYFQNEAQLDKSGLPSDRFFAERPEGSVSTLKIQRTQQEDSAVYLCASSLASGQNNSPLHFGNGTRLTVT.